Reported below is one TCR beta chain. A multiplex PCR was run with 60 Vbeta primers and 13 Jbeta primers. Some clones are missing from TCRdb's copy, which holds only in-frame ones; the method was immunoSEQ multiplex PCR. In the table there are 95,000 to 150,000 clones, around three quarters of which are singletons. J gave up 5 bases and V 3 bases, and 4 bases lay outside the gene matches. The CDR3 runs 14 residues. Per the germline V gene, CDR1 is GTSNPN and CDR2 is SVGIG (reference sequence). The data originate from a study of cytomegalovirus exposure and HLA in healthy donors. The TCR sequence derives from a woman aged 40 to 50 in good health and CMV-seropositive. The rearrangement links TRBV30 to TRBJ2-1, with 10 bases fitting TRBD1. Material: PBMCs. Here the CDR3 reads CAWSRDRGHNEQFF. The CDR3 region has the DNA TGTGCCTGGAGCCGGGACAGGGGTCACAATGAGCAGTTCTTC.